This T cell receptor beta chain is drawn from a study of identical twins. MiXCR was run by TCRdb on the 5' RACE reads, yielding one entry per CDR3 protein. The sample holds under 900,000 distinct CDR3 sequences, roughly 20% seen once. Trimming shortened V by 3 bases and J by 0 bases, and 12 bases separated the two germline ends. The length of the CDR3 is 15 residues. Germline CDR1 and CDR2: SGDLS and YYNGEE. A further study also used this sample, focusing on T cells expressing NK-cell markers.

The receptor was isolated from a woman under 30 in good health. The J gene is TRBJ1-1, the V gene TRBV9, with unresolved D. The sample was PBMCs. The CDR3 loop reads CASSGGRHMNTEAFF. The DNA for the CDR3 is TGTGCCAGCAGCGGGGGAAGACATATGAACACTGAAGCTTTCTTT. Using reference TRBV9 and TRBJ1-1 for the parts outside the CDR3, the full variable domain is DSGVTQTPKHLITATGQRVTLRCSPRSGDLSVYWYQQSLDQGLQFLIQYYNGEERAKGNILERFSAQQFPDLHSELNLSSLELGDSALYFCASSGGRHMNTEAFFGQGTRLTVV.